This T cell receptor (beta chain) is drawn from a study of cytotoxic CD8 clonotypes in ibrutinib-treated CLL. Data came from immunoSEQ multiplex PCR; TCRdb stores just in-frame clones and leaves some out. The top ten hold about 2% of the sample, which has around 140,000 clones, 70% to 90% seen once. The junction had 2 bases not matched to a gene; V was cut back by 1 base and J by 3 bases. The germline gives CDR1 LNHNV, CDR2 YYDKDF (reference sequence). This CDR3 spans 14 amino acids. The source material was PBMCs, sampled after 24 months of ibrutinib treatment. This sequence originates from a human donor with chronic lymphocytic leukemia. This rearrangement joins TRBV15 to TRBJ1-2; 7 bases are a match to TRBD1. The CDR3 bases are TGTGCCACCAGCAGAGCTACAGGGGACTATGGCTACACCTTC. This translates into CATSRATGDYGYTF.